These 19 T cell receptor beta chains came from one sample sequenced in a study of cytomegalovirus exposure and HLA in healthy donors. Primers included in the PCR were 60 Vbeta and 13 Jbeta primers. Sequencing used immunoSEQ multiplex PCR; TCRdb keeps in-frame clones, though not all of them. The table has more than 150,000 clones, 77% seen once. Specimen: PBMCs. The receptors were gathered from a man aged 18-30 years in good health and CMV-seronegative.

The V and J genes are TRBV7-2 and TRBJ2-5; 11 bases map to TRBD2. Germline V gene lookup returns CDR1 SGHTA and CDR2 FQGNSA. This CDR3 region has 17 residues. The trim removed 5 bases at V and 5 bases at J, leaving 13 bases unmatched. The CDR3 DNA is TGTGCCAGCAGCCACACCGGGACTAGCGGACCCCTGGAGACCCAGTACTTC. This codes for CASSHTGTSGPLETQYF.

In DNA form, the CDR3 reads TGTGCCAGCAGTGGGGGCTTGGGAACCGGGGAGCTGTTTTTT. Translation: CASSGGLGTGELFF. This chain uses TRBV2 with TRBJ2-2; D perhaps matches TRBD1 (5 bases). Germline values: CDR1 SNHLY, CDR2 FYNNEI. The CDR3 is 14 residues long. V was clipped by 4 bases and J by 5 bases, with 11 bases between them.

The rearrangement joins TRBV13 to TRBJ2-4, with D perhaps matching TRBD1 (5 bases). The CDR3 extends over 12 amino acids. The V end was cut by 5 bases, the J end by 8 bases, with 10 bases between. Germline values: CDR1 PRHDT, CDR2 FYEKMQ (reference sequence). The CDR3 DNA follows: TGTGCCAGCAGCCCTGGACACGACATTCAGTACTTC. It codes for CASSPGHDIQYF.

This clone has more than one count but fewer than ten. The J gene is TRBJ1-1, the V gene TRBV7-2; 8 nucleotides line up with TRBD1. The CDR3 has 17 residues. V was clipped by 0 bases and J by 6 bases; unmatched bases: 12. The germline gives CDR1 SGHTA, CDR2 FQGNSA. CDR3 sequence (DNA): TGTGCCAGCAGCTTAGCTGGGACAGGTTCCTTGAAGGCTGAAGCTTTCTTT. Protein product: CASSLAGTGSLKAEAFF.

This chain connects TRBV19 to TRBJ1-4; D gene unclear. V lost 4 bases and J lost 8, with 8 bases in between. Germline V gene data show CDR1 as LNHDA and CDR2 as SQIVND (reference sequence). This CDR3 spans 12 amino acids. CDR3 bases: TGTGCCAGTAGTAGGCTAGAAGAAAAACTGTTTTTT. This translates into CASSRLEEKLFF.

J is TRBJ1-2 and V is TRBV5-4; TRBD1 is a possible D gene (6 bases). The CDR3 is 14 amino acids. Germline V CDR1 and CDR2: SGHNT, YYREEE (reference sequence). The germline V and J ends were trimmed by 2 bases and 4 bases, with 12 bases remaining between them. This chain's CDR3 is CASSLTGTRYGYTF. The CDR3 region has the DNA TGTGCCAGCAGCTTAACCGGGACACGCTATGGCTACACCTTC. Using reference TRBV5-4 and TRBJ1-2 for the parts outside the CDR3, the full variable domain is ETGVTQSPTHLIKTRGQQVTLRCSSQSGHNTVSWYQQALGQGPQFIFQYYREEENGRGNFPPRFSGLQFPNYSSELNVNALELDDSALYLCASSLTGTRYGYTFGSGTRLTVV.

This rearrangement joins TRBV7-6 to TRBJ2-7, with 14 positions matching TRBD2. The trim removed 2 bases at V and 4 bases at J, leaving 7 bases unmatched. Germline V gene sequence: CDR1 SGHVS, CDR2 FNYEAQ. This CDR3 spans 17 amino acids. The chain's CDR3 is CASSLIPTSGGAYEQYF. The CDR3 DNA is TGTGCCAGCAGCTTAATCCCGACTAGCGGGGGGGCTTACGAGCAGTACTTC.

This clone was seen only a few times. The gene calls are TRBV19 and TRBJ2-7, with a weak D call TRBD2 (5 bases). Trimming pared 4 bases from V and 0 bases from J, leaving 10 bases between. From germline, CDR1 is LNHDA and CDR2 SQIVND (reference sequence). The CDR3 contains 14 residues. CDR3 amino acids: CASSTGYGSYEQYF. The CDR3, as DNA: TGTGCCAGTAGTACGGGGTACGGCTCCTACGAGCAGTACTTC.

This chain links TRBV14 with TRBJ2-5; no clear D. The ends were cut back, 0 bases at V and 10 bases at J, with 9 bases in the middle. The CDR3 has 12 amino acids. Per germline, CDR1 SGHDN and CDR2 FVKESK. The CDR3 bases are TGTGCCAGCAGCCAAGAATTCGGAGACCAGTACTTC. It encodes CASSQEFGDQYF.

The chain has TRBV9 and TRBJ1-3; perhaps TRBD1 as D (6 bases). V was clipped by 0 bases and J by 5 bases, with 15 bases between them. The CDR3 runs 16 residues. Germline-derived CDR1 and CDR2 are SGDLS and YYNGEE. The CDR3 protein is CASSVDLSGGRNTIYF. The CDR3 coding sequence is TGTGCCAGCAGCGTAGATTTATCGGGGGGCAGAAACACCATATATTTT.

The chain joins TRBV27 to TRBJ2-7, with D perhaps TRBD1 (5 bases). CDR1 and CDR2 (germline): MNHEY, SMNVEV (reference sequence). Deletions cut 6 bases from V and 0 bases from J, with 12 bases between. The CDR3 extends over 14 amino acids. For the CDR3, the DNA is TGTGCCAGCAGCTTGCGGCAGGGCTCCTACGAGCAGTACTTC. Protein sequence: CASSLRQGSYEQYF.

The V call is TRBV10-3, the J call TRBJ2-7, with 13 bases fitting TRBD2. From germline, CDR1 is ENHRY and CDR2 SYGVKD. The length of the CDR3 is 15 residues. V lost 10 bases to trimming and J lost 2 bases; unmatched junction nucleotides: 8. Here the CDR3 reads CASGTTSGRTYEQYF. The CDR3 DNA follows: TGTGCCAGCGGCACGACTAGCGGGAGGACCTACGAGCAGTACTTC.

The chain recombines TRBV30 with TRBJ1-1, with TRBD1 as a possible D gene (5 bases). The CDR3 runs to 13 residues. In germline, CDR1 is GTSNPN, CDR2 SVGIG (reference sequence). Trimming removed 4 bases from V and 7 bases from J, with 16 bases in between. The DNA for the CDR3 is TGTGCCTGGACAGGAGGGGACGGCGGTGAAGCTTTCTTT. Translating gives CAWTGGDGGEAFF.

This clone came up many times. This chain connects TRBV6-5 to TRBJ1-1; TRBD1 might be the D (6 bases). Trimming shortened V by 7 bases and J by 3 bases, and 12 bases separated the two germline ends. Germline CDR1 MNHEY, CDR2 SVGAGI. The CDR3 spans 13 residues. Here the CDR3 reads CASTRGAHTEAFF. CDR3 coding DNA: TGTGCCAGCACGCGGGGGGCCCACACTGAAGCTTTCTTT.

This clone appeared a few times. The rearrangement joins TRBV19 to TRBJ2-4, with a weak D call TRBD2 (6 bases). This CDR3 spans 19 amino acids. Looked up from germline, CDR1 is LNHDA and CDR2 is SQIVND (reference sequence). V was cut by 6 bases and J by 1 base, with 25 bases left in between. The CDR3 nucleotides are TGTGCCAGTAGCCAATCTACGTACCTTACCCGGGAGGCCAAAAACATTCAGTACTTC. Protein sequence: CASSQSTYLTREAKNIQYF. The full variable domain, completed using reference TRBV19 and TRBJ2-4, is DGGITQSPKYLFRKEGQNVTLSCEQNLNHDAMYWYRQDPGQGLRLIYYSQIVNDFQKGDIAEGYSVSREKKESFPLTVTSAQKNPTAFYLCASSQSTYLTREAKNIQYFGAGTRLSVL.

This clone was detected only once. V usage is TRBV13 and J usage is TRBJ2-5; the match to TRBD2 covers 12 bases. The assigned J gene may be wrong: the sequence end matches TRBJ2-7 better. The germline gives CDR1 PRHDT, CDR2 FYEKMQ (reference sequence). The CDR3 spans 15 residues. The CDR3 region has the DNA TGTGCCAGCAGACAACTAGCGGGGGGCTCCTACGAGCAGTACTTC. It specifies CASRQLAGGSYEQYF.

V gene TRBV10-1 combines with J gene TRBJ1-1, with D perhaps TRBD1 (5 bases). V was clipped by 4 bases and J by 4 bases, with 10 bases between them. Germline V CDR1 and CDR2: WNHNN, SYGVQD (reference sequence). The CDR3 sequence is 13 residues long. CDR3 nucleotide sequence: TGCGCCAGCAGTGGGTTGGGGGGCACTGAAGCTTTCTTT. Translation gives CASSGLGGTEAFF.

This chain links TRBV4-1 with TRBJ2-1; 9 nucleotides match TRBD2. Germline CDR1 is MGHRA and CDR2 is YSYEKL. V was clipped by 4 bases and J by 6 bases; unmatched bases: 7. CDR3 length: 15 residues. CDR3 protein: CASSPLGTSLNEQFF. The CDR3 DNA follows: TGCGCCAGCAGCCCTCTCGGGACTAGCCTCAATGAGCAGTTCTTC.

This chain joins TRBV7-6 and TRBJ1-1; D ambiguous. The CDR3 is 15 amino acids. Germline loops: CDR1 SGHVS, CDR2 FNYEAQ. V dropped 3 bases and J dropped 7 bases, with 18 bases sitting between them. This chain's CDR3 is CASSLGKFSGSEAFF. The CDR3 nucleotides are TGTGCCAGCAGCTTGGGAAAATTTTCCGGGAGTGAAGCTTTCTTT.